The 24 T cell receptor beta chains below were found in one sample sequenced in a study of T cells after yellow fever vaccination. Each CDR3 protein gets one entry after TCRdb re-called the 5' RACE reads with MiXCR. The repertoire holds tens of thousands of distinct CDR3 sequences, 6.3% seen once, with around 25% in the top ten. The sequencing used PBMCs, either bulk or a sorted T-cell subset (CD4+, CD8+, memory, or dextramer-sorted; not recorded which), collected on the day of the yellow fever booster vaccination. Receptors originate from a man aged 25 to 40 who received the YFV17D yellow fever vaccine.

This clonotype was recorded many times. The CDR3 sequence is CSARDWGAGNEKLFF. In DNA form, the CDR3 reads TGCAGTGCTAGAGATTGGGGGGCGGGTAATGAAAAACTGTTTTTT. The J gene is TRBJ1-4, the V gene TRBV20-1; maybe TRBD1 (6 bases). This CDR3 spans 15 amino acids. Germline CDR1 is DFQATT and CDR2 is SNEGSKA (reference sequence). Trimming took off 0 bases at V and 4 bases at J, with 12 bases between the two ends.

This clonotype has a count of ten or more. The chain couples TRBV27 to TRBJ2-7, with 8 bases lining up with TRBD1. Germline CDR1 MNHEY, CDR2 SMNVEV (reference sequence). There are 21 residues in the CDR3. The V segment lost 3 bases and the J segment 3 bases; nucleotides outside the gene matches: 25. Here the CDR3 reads CASSLRTPLKTGGASYYEQYF. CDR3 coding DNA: TGTGCCAGCAGTTTGAGGACCCCCCTGAAAACAGGGGGTGCAAGTTACTACGAGCAGTACTTC.

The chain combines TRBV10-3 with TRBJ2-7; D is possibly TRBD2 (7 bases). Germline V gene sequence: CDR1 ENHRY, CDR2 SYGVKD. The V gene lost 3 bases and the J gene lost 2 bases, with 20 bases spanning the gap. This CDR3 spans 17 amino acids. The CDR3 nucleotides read TGTGCCATCAGTGACTCGCGGGGGCGGGAGAAGGCCTACGAGCAGTACTTC. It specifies CAISDSRGREKAYEQYF.

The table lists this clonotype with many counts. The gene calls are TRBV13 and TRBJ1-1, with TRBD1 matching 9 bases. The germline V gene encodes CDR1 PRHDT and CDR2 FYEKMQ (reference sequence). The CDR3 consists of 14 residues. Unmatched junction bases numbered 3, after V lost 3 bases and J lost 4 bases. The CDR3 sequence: CASSLTGGVTEAFF. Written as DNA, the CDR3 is TGTGCCAGCAGCTTGACAGGGGGTGTCACTGAAGCTTTCTTT.

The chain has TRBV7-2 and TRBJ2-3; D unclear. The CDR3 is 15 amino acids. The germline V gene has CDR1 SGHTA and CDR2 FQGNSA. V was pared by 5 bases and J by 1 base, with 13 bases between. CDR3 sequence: CASSQPRKGTDTQYF. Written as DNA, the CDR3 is TGTGCCAGCAGCCAACCTAGAAAGGGCACAGATACGCAGTATTTT.

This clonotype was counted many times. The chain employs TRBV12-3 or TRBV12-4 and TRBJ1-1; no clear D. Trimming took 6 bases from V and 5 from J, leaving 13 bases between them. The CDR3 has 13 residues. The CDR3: CASRRRSLTEAFF. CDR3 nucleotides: TGTGCCAGCAGGAGGCGGTCGCTTACTGAAGCTTTCTTT.

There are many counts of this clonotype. The CDR3 protein is CSARDERAYNEQFF. CDR3 nucleotide sequence: TGCAGTGCTAGAGACGAACGAGCCTACAATGAGCAGTTCTTC. The gene calls are TRBV20-1 and TRBJ2-1, with D unresolved. From germline, CDR1 is DFQATT and CDR2 SNEGSKA (reference sequence). With 0 bases removed from V and 2 bases from J, the gap between germline ends came to 8 bases. This CDR3 has 14 amino acids.

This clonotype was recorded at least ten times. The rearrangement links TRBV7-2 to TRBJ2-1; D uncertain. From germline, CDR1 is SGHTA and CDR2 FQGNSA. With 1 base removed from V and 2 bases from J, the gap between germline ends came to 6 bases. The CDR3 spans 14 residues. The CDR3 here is CASSLDSTYNEQFF. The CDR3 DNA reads TGTGCCAGCAGCTTAGATAGCACCTACAATGAGCAGTTCTTC.

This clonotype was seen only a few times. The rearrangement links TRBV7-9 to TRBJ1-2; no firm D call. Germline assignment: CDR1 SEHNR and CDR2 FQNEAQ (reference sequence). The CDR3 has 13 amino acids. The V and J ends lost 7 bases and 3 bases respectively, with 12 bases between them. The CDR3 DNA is TGTGCCAGCACACGGGCTGGCTACTATGGCTACACCTTC. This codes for CASTRAGYYGYTF.

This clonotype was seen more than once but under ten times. The CDR3 here is CSARDPGTSRFSYEQYF. As DNA, the CDR3 is TGCAGTGCTAGAGACCCCGGGACTAGCCGGTTCTCCTACGAGCAGTACTTC. The chain links TRBV20-1 to TRBJ2-7, with 9 bases fitting TRBD2. This CDR3 is built from 17 residues. V trimming: 0 bases; J trimming: 0 bases; junction bases outside the gene matches: 9. Germline CDR1 DFQATT, CDR2 SNEGSKA (reference sequence).

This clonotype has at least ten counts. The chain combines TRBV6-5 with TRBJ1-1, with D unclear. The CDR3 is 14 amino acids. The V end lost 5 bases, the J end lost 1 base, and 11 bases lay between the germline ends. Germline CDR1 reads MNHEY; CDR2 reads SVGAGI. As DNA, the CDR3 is TGTGCCAGCAGTCCTCCGGGGTCGAACACTGAAGCTTTCTTT. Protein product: CASSPPGSNTEAFF.

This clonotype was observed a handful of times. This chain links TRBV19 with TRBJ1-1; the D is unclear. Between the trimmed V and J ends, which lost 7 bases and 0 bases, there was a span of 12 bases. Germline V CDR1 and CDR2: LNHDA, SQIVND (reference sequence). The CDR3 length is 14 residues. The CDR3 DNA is TGTGCCAGTAATTCCGTGAGCATGAACACTGAAGCTTTCTTT. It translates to CASNSVSMNTEAFF.

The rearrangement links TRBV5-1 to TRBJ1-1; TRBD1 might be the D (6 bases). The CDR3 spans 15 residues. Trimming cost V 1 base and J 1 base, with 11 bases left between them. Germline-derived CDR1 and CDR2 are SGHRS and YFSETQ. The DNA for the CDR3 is TGCGCCAGCAGCTTGAGGGGACACCAGAACACTGAAGCTTTCTTT. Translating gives CASSLRGHQNTEAFF.

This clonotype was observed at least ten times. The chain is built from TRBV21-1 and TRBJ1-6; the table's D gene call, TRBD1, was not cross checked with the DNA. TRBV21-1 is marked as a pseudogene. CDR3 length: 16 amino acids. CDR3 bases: TGTGCCAGCAGCCAGAGTGGGCAGGGTCGGGGTTCACCCCTCCACTTT. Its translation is CASSQSGQGRGSPLHF.

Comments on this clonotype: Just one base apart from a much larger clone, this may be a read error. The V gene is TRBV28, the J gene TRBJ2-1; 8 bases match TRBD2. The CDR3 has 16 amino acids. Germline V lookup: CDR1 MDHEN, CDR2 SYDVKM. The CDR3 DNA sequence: TGTTCCGTAAAAGGGGAAATAATAGCGGGATCGGCTGAGCAGTTCTTC. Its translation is CSVKGEIIAGSAEQFF.

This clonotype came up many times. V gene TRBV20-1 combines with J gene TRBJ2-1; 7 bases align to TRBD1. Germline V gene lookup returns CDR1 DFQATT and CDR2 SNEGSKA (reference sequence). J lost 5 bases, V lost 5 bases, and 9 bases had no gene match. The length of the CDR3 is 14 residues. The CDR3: CSAWSGTANNEQFF. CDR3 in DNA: TGCAGTGCTTGGTCCGGGACAGCCAACAATGAGCAGTTCTTC.

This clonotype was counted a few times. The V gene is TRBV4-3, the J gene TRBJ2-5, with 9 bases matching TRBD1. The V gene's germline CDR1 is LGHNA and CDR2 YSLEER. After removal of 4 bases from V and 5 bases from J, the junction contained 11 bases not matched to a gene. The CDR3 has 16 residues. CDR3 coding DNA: TGCGCCAGCAGCCGAGAGGGACAGGGTACGAGCGAGACCCAGTACTTC. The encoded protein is CASSREGQGTSETQYF.

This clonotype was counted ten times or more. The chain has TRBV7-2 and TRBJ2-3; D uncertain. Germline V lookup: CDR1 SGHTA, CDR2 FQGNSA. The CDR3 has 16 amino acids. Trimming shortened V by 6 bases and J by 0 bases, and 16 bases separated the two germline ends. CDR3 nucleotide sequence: TGTGCCAGCAGGGGTTCGTCTACGGGTAGCACAGATACGCAGTATTTT. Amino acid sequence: CASRGSSTGSTDTQYF.

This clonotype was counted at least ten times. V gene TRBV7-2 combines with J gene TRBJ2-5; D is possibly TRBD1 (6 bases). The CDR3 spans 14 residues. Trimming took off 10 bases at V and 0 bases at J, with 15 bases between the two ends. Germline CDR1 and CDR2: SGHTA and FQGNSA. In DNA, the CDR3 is TGTGCCATAAACAGGGAAGGGAACCAAGAGACCCAGTACTTC. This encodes CAINREGNQETQYF.

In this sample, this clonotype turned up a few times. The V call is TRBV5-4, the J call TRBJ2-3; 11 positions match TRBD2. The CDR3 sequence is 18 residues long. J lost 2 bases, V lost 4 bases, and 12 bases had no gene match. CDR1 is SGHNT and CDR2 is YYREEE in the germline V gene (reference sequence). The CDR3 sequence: CASSRAPGLADHTDTQYF. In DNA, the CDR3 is TGTGCCAGCAGCAGAGCGCCGGGACTAGCGGACCACACAGATACGCAGTATTTT.

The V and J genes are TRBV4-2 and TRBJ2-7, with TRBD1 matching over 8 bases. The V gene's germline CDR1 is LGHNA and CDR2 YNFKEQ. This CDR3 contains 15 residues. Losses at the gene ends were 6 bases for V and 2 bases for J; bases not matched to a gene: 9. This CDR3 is CASRQTGTGTYEQYF. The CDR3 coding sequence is TGTGCCAGCAGACAGACCGGGACAGGTACCTACGAGCAGTACTTC.

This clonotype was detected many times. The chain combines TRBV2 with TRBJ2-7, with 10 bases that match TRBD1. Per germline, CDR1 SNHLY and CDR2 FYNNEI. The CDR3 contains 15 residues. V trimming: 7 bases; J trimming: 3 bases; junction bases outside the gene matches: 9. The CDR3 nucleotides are TGTGCCAGCACCCTCGGACAGGGGGGAAACTACGAGCAGTACTTC. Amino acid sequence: CASTLGQGGNYEQYF.

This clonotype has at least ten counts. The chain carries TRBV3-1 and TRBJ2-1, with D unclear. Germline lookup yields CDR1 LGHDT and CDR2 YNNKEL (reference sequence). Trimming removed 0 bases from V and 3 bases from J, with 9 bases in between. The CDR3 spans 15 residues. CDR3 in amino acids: CASSQDKNSYNEQFF. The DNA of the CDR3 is TGTGCCAGCAGCCAAGACAAAAACAGCTACAATGAGCAGTTCTTC.

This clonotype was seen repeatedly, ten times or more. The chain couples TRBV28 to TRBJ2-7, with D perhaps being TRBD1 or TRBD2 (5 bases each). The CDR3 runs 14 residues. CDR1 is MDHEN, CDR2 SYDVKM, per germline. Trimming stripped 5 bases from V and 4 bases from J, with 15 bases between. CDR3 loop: CASSHRGGTYEQYF. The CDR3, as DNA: TGTGCCAGCAGTCACAGAGGTGGGACGTACGAGCAGTACTTC.